This TCR beta chain was recorded in a study of T cells in Graves' hyperthyroidism and ophthalmopathy (dated by TCRdb to between 2019 and 2020). Context from the whole study: Peripheral blood was collected at initial diagnosis, before any treatment. Following sampling, methimazole starting at 30 mg daily was given to hyperthyroidism patients, and high-dose intravenous methylprednisolone was given to ophthalmopathy patients. The roughly 94 discovery patients were randomly divided into training and test sets at a 7:3 ratio. Prospective prediction of ophthalmopathy was tested in an independent validation cohort consisting of fewer than 20 hyperthyroidism patients and approximately 16 patients who later progressed to ophthalmopathy. Thyroid tissue and blood T-cell repertoires from six Graves' hyperthyroidism patients were also compared in the study. To identify TCR V-J signatures that set the groups apart, the researchers used a discovery cohort of 100 patients, made up of 43 with Graves' ophthalmopathy and some 60 with stable Graves' hyperthyroidism. The paper describes TCR Vbeta CDR3 sequencing of 130 to 150 peripheral blood samples, made up of some 42 ophthalmopathy patients, approximately 76 hyperthyroidism patients and roughly 17 progressor patients. What the authors observed across the whole study: Most expanded thyroid clonotypes (frequency above 0.001) were also found in blood, which suggests that blood repertoires may mirror thyroid immune responses. A model built on a 13 V-J signature distinguished ophthalmopathy from stable hyperthyroidism, reaching 85% to 90% sensitivity and about 81% specificity in cross-validation and 80%/75% in testing. Sample size was not statistically predetermined, and blinding of investigators to group allocation was not performed. In validation, the model predicted progression to ophthalmopathy with approximately 71% sensitivity and roughly 72% specificity, a median of about 6.7 months before onset.

The TCR beta CDR3 regions were amplified from the RNA transcripts. A first-round RT-PCR of the TCR CDR3 used the HTBI primer set with the Qiagen OneStep RT-PCR kit. Libraries were constructed in a second round of multiplex PCR, after which size selection and purification were performed. Sequencing of the libraries was done on an Illumina HiSeq2000 using paired-end 100 bp reads. The authors' analysis ran thus. SOAPnuke was used to process the raw data, removing reads that contained adapters or uncalled bases, had a mean Phred below 15, or lacked an exact match to the constant primer or identifier. High-quality paired reads were merged using COPE v1.2.5, and each unique nucleotide sequence was defined as a clonotype. MiTCR v1.1 was used to align clonotypes to the IMGT TRBV, TRBD and TRBJ reference segments. Analysis was restricted to V-J combinations with a frequency above 0.0001, which covered 98% to 99.2% of repertoires. A TCS score was defined as the ratio between F50 (clonal expansion) and ExV (chaos), using BLOSUM62-based TCRdist between CDR3 peptides within each V-J. Welch's t-statistics and random forest reduced 514 V-J features to 10 to 15, which were used in a naive Bayes classifier (R e1071). The Morisita-Horn index was used to measure how similar the thyroid and blood repertoires were. The public reads were reanalyzed by TCRdb: fastp trimming at Q25, MiXCR alignment, in-frame beta chains only. Rows matching on CDR3 protein sequence are summarized as one entry with the most common DNA and genes. These V and J calls rely on TCRdb rather than the paper's analysis. In all, the sample holds about 59,000 distinct CDR3 sequences, and roughly 58% of those were seen once. Approximately 3.3% of the sample goes to the ten largest clones.

Ophthalmopathy patients had moderately to severely active disease, Clinical Activity Score of at least 3, NOSPECS grade of at least 4, and duration under 3 months. The study excluded patients with uncontrolled infections, other autoimmune diseases, pregnancy or lactation. Clinical symptoms, serum thyroxine and TRAb, thyroid ultrasound, and orbital computed tomography formed the basis for the diagnoses. PBMCs were separated from over 9 ml of fresh peripheral blood using Ficoll-Paque density gradient centrifugation. Total RNA was extracted using Trizol reagent, and RNA quality was assessed on an Agilent 2100 Bioanalyzer. The CDR3 starts with the cysteine, ends with the phenylalanine, and has 15 residues. Only the CDR3 DNA stays, 45 bases, in frame from base 1. V is cut back by 0 bases and J by 1 base, with 1 base in the junction unmatched. The germline V gene (reference sequence) gives CDR1 as DFQATT and CDR2 as SNEGSKA.

Worth noting for this clonotype: It lacks a known antigen. The sample holds no much larger clone one base away, and base qualities are not on file.

Source material: blood. This TCR was sampled from a woman aged 55 to 70 with Graves' ophthalmopathy. The sequence links TRBV20-1 to TRBJ2-3; TRBD2 lines up with 10 middle nucleotides. The base sequence is TGCAGTGCTAGAGATGGGACTAGCGGCACAGATACGCAGTATTTT. Translated, it reads CSARDGTSGTDTQYF.